This T cell receptor (beta chain) was profiled in a study of blood T cell repertoires in COVID-19 (dated by TCRdb to the early 2020s). Context from the whole study: Collaborator samples came from the United States, Italy and Spain and covered acute and convalescent phases of COVID-19. The prospective study material was composed of cDNA or gDNA derived from T cells, B-cell-depleted T cells, or PBMCs. The dataset comprised deeply sampled blood TCRbeta repertoires from subjects exposed to, actively infected with, or recovered from COVID-19. The repertoires were released in a freely available public database intended as a resource for research on the immune response to SARS-CoV-2. The samples were drawn from two sources: the first 160 participants of the ongoing ImmuneRACE study, and over 950 subjects contributed by 6 global collaborators. Nearly every sample came with metadata listing a de-identified subject ID, COVID-19 status, age in years and sex. Where HLA class I and class II types were available, the types were taken from metadata supplied by the sample provider, not from assay-based typing. Summary of the overall study and its limitations: The quantity of clinical and demographic metadata differed by source and by participant and was supplied without curation.

TCRbeta CDR3 regions were amplified from genomic DNA by means of the immunoSEQ Assay, a bias-controlled multiplex PCR. Per the authors' processing: Within the assay, amplification of reference gene primers was used to estimate how many nucleated cells each sample contained. To quantify the absolute abundance of each unique TCRbeta CDR3 rearrangement, sequence reads were collapsed and filtered. For each sample, productive Simpson clonality was calculated as the square root of Simpson's diversity index across productive rearrangements. Imported from immuneACCESS, the table was reduced by TCRdb to in-frame sequences with V and J called. These copies leave out some clones; in studies compared against another copy, an unresolved V gene accounts for under half, and the cause of the remainder is not known. The V and J calls and clone size are taken from that table; D and trimming were inferred from the DNA. Here the sample has about 400,000 clones; around nine tenths occur a single time. The top ten clonotypes cover roughly 1.9% of the sample.

As for this clone: Its antigen has not been determined. No base quality information exists; no much larger clone differs at one position.

Taken from cysteine to phenylalanine, the CDR3 has 14 residues. The only DNA kept is the CDR3, 42 bases in frame from the first base. Trimming removed 2 bases from V and 8 bases from J, leaving 13 bases between the germline ends. The CDR1 and CDR2 encoded by the germline V gene (reference sequence) are SGHNT and YYREEE. Enrolling through a virtual design, the prospective study's participants ranged in age from roughly 18 to 95 years and lived across roughly 23 United States geographic areas. In the prospective study, cohorts were assigned on the basis of participant-reported clinical history obtained from a screening survey and a study questionnaire. In the prospective study, mobile phlebotomists collected whole blood, serum and a nasopharyngeal or oropharyngeal swab from each participant. Over a roughly two-month period, participants in the prospective study had the option of providing additional blood draws and questionnaires. Before DNA extraction, blood samples from the prospective study were shipped at room temperature or frozen.

The V and J segments used are TRBV5-4 and TRBJ1-4, with no confidently assigned D gene. The receptor was isolated from a woman in her late teens or twenties with acute COVID-19. The sequenced sample consisted of PBMCs or T cells enriched from blood (not recorded which). The CDR3 protein sequence reads: CASSFWRDQEKLFF. The DNA sequence is as follows: TGTGCCAGCAGCTTCTGGAGGGATCAGGAAAAACTGTTTTTT.